Following are 3 T cell receptor beta chains from one sample sequenced in a study of cytomegalovirus exposure and HLA in healthy donors. The method was immunoSEQ multiplex PCR; TCRdb's version includes in-frame clones alone and lacks a portion of them. The table records roughly 330,000 clones, 87% of them present only once. The specimen sequenced was PBMCs. The receptors shown here come from a woman aged 25-40 years in good health and CMV-seropositive.

The chain combines TRBV11-2 with TRBJ1-5; no clear D gene. The CDR3 covers 14 residues. Germline V gene lookup returns CDR1 SGHAT and CDR2 FQNNGV. Trimming removed 5 bases at V and 2 bases at J, with 10 bases between. The CDR3 region is CASSADRGNQPQHF. CDR3 nucleotides: TGTGCCAGCAGCGCCGACCGCGGCAATCAGCCCCAGCATTTT.

The rearrangement joins TRBV5-1 to TRBJ2-5; D call uncertain. This CDR3 is built from 12 residues. Trimming removed 1 base at V and 3 bases at J, with 4 bases between. CDR1 and CDR2 (germline): SGHRS, YFSETQ. CDR3 region: CASSLNEETQYF. The DNA for the CDR3 is TGCGCCAGCAGCTTGAATGAAGAGACCCAGTACTTC.

This sequence joins TRBV11-3 and TRBJ2-1; D ambiguous. There are 13 residues in the CDR3. V dropped 2 bases and J dropped 5 bases, with 7 bases sitting between them. Germline loops: CDR1 SGHNT, CDR2 YENEEA. The CDR3 is CASSLPTDNEQFF. The CDR3 bases are TGTGCCAGCAGCTTACCGACTGACAATGAGCAGTTCTTC.